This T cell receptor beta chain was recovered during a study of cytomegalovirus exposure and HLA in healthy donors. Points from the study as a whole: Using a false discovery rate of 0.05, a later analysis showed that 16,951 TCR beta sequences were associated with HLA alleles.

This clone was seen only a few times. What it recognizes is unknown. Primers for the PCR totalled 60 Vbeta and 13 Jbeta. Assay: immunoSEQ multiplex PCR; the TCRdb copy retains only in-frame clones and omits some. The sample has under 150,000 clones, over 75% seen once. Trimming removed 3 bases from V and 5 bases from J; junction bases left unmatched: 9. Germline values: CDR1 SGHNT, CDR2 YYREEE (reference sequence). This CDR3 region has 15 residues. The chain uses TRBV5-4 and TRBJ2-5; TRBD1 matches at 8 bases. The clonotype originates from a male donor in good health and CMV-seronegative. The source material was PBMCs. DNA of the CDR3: TGTGCCAGCAGCTCCAGACAGGGGTTGGTGGAGACCCAGTACTTC. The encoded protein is CASSSRQGLVETQYF.